Listed here are 20 T cell receptor beta chains from one sample, sequenced in a study of blood T cell repertoires in COVID-19. Some clones are missing from TCRdb's copy, which holds only in-frame ones; the method was immunoSEQ multiplex PCR. The data show fewer than 120,000 clones, around 74% seen once. Sequences were obtained from peripheral blood. The receptor source for this set is a woman in her fifties or sixties with acute or convalescent COVID-19.

This clone turned up a few times. This chain links TRBV7-9 with TRBJ1-4; the D gene is possibly TRBD1 (5 bases). The germline gives CDR1 SEHNR, CDR2 FQNEAQ (reference sequence). The CDR3 covers 15 residues. V lost 2 bases and J lost 0, with 7 bases in between. The CDR3 coding sequence is TGTGCCAGCAGCTTACAGGGTGCAACTAATGAAAAACTGTTTTTT. As protein: CASSLQGATNEKLFF.

The chain links TRBV7-2 to TRBJ1-5, with 7 nucleotides matching TRBD1. V was clipped by 1 base and J by 3 bases; unmatched bases: 6. Germline values: CDR1 SGHTA, CDR2 FQGNSA. This CDR3 is built from 16 residues. CDR3 in amino acids: CASSLDRRGINQPQHF. The CDR3 nucleotides read TGTGCCAGCAGCTTAGACCGCAGGGGGATCAATCAGCCCCAGCATTTT.

This clone appeared a few times. The chain is built from TRBV6-1 and TRBJ2-7; unclear D gene. Deletions cut 3 bases from V and 10 bases from J, with 13 bases between. The germline V gene has CDR1 MNHNS and CDR2 SASEGT. The CDR3 consists of 12 residues. The CDR3 bases are TGTGCCAGCAGTGAGTCGAGGCTGGGTCAGTACTTC. It is translated as CASSESRLGQYF.

The genes are TRBV5-1 and TRBJ1-1; 11 nucleotides line up with TRBD1. V shed 0 bases and J 4 bases; nucleotides not matched to a gene: 5. The CDR3 is made up of 16 amino acids. Per the germline V gene, CDR1 is SGHRS and CDR2 is YFSETQ. The CDR3: CASSLAGGTGGTEAFF. CDR3 sequence (DNA): TGCGCCAGCAGCTTGGCGGGTGGGACAGGGGGCACTGAAGCTTTCTTT.

This chain joins TRBV9 and TRBJ2-6; TRBD2 might be the D (5 bases). V dropped 0 bases and J dropped 0 bases, with 13 bases sitting between them. Germline CDR1 and CDR2: SGDLS and YYNGEE. The CDR3 spans 18 residues. The CDR3 is CASSVAGKLGSGANVLTF. The CDR3 nucleotides are TGTGCCAGCAGCGTAGCGGGGAAGTTGGGCTCTGGGGCCAACGTCCTGACTTTC. Complete variable domain (other parts from reference TRBV9 and TRBJ2-6): DSGVTQTPKHLITATGQRVTLRCSPRSGDLSVYWYQQSLDQGLQFLIQYYNGEERAKGNILERFSAQQFPDLHSELNLSSLELGDSALYFCASSVAGKLGSGANVLTFGAGSRLTVL.

This sequence joins TRBV19 and TRBJ1-4; TRBD1 matches at 8 bases. The CDR3 runs to 13 residues. The J segment lost 8 bases and the V segment lost 7 bases, leaving 6 bases of the junction unmatched. From germline, CDR1 is LNHDA and CDR2 SQIVND (reference sequence). CDR3 DNA: TGTGCCAGTAAGGACAGGGCGGGAGAAAAACTGTTTTTT. Translated, it gives CASKDRAGEKLFF.

The chain recombines TRBV7-2 with TRBJ2-4; D is uncertain. Trimming pared 5 bases from V and 7 bases from J, leaving 12 bases between. Germline V CDR1 and CDR2: SGHTA, FQGNSA. The CDR3 is 13 amino acids. The CDR3 spells CASSTGFGNIQYF. CDR3 nucleotides: TGTGCCAGCAGCACTGGTTTCGGGAACATTCAGTACTTC.

CDR3 residues: CASSYGQELSGYTF. The CDR3 DNA is TGTGCCAGCAGTTACGGTCAGGAACTTTCAGGCTACACCTTC. The V and J genes are TRBV6-6 and TRBJ1-2; D is undetermined. This CDR3 has 14 amino acids. Trimming stripped 2 bases from V and 8 bases from J, with 15 bases between. Looked up from germline, CDR1 is MNHNY and CDR2 is SVGAGI (reference sequence).

This sequence joins TRBV28 and TRBJ1-2; possibly TRBD1 for D (6 bases). This CDR3 is built from 15 residues. V gave up 6 bases and J gave up 0 bases, with 14 bases separating them. Looked up from germline, CDR1 is MDHEN and CDR2 is SYDVKM. CDR3 in amino acids: CASSPQGLANYGYTF. The CDR3, as DNA: TGTGCCAGCAGCCCGCAGGGGCTAGCTAACTATGGCTACACCTTC.

This CDR3 reads CASSYPTGISSYEQYF. CDR3 nucleotides: TGTGCCAGCAGTTACCCGACAGGAATTAGCTCCTACGAGCAGTACTTC. The chain carries TRBV6-6 and TRBJ2-7, with D perhaps matching TRBD1 (6 bases). Trimming stripped 2 bases from V and 0 bases from J, with 14 bases between. There are 16 residues in the CDR3. The germline gives CDR1 MNHNY, CDR2 SVGAGI (reference sequence).

This clone was detected only a few times. The chain joins TRBV2 to TRBJ2-1; D unclear. This CDR3 region has 11 residues. CDR1 is SNHLY, CDR2 FYNNEI, per germline. V lost 6 bases and J 7 bases, leaving 7 bases between the germline ends. The CDR3 DNA sequence: TGTGCCAGCAGGCAGGTGAATGAGCAGTTCTTC. Amino acids: CASRQVNEQFF.

J is TRBJ1-2 and V is TRBV7-9, with 8 bases aligning to TRBD1. CDR1 is SEHNR and CDR2 is FQNEAQ in the germline V gene (reference sequence). V trimming: 5 bases; J trimming: 6 bases; junction bases outside the gene matches: 8. The CDR3 is made up of 14 amino acids. The CDR3 DNA follows: TGTGCCAGCAGCCAGGGACAGGATTATAATGGCTACACCTTC. Its protein product is CASSQGQDYNGYTF.

This clone appeared once. The chain links TRBV28 to TRBJ2-5; D perhaps matches TRBD2 (6 bases). The germline CDR1 and CDR2 sequences are MDHEN and SYDVKM. The V gene lost 2 bases and the J gene lost 5 bases, with 12 bases spanning the gap. This CDR3 contains 14 residues. The CDR3 nucleotides are TGTGCCAGCAGTTTAGGACTACCGGGGGAGACCCAGTACTTC. Encoded protein: CASSLGLPGETQYF.

This chain uses TRBV12-3 or TRBV12-4 with TRBJ1-1; D uncertain. V lost 3 bases and J lost 5, with 7 bases in between. The CDR3 loop spans 12 amino acids. The CDR3 is CASSFFGTEAFF. Here the CDR3 DNA reads TGTGCCAGCAGTTTCTTCGGGACTGAAGCTTTCTTT.

The sample holds a few counts of this clone. The chain carries TRBV4-2 and TRBJ1-5; a possible D gene is TRBD1 (6 bases). Germline CDR1 is LGHNA and CDR2 is YNFKEQ. CDR3 length equals 16 residues. V was cut by 0 bases and J by 0 bases, with 9 bases left in between. The CDR3 nucleotides are TGTGCCAGCAGCCAAGACGCGACAGGTAGCAATCAGCCCCAGCATTTT. Its protein product is CASSQDATGSNQPQHF.

This chain links TRBV28 with TRBJ1-1, with a possible D match to TRBD1 (5 bases). Trimming shortened V by 1 base and J by 4 bases, and 16 bases separated the two germline ends. The CDR3 is made up of 16 amino acids. Germline assignment: CDR1 MDHEN and CDR2 SYDVKM. The CDR3 region has the DNA TGTGCCAGCAGTTTATCCTCCGGGCTCGGGGGCACTGAAGCTTTCTTT. Residues: CASSLSSGLGGTEAFF.

The chain uses TRBV2 and TRBJ1-3; 8 bases match TRBD1. Per the germline V gene, CDR1 is SNHLY and CDR2 is FYNNEI. CDR3 size: 15 residues. V lost 6 bases, J lost 2 bases, and 6 bases stayed unmatched. The DNA for the CDR3 is TGTGCCAGCAGGATAACAGGGGGAACTGGAAACACCATATATTTT. It specifies CASRITGGTGNTIYF.

The rearrangement uses TRBV9 and TRBJ1-6; D gene unclear. Trimming left V 4 bases short and J 5 bases short, with 10 bases between. Germline lookup yields CDR1 SGDLS and CDR2 YYNGEE. The CDR3 covers 14 residues. CDR3 region: CASSPRYDNSPLHF. The CDR3 DNA follows: TGTGCCAGCAGCCCCCGGTATGATAATTCACCCCTCCACTTT.

J is TRBJ2-5 and V is TRBV4-2; 10 bases agree with TRBD1. The CDR3 is 18 amino acids. V trimming: 4 bases; J trimming: 5 bases; junction bases outside the gene matches: 16. The germline V gene encodes CDR1 LGHNA and CDR2 YNFKEQ. The CDR3 nucleotides read TGTGCCAGCAGCCGCCCCTCCGGGACAGGGGTTGGGGGGGAGACCCAGTACTTC. Translation: CASSRPSGTGVGGETQYF.

V usage is TRBV5-6 and J usage is TRBJ1-6; perhaps TRBD1 as D (6 bases). Looked up from germline, CDR1 is SGHDT and CDR2 is YYEEEE. The CDR3 length is 16 residues. Between the trimmed V and J ends, which lost 3 bases and 8 bases, there was a span of 18 bases. The CDR3 sequence: CASSSVYVTGYSPLHF. The CDR3 DNA sequence: TGTGCCAGCAGCTCCGTCTACGTGACAGGTTATTCACCCCTCCACTTT.